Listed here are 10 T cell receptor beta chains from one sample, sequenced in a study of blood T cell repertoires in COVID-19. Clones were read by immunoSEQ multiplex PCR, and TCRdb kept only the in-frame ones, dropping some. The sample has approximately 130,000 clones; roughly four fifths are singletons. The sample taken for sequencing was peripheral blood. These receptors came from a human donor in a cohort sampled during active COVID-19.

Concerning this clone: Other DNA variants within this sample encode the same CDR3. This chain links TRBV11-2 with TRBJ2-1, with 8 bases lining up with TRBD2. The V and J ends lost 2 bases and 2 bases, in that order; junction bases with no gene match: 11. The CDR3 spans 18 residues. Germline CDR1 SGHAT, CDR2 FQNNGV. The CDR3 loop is CASSLKLAGGGAYNEQFF. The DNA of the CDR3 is TGTGCCAGCAGCTTAAAACTCGCGGGGGGAGGGGCCTACAATGAGCAGTTCTTC.

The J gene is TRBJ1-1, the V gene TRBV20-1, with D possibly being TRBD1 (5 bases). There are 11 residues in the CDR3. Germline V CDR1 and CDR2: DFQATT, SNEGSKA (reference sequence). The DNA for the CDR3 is TGCCAAGGGGTCATGAACACTGAAGCTTTCTTT. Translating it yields CQGVMNTEAFF.

The CDR3 bases are TGTGCCAGCAGTTACTCGACGGTGGCAGGAGGATCACCCCTCCACTTT. It encodes CASSYSTVAGGSPLHF. This rearrangement joins TRBV6-2 or TRBV6-3 to TRBJ1-6; D is ambiguous. CDR3 length: 16 amino acids. With 0 bases removed from V and 10 bases from J, the gap between germline ends came to 16 bases. The germline V gene has CDR1 MNHEY and CDR2 SVGEGT.

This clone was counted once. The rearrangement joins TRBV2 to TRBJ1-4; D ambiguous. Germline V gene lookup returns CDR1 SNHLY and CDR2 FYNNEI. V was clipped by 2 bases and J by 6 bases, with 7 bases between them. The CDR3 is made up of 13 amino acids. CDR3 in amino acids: CASSESRDEKLFF. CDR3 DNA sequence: TGTGCCAGCAGTGAATCGAGGGATGAAAAACTGTTTTTT.

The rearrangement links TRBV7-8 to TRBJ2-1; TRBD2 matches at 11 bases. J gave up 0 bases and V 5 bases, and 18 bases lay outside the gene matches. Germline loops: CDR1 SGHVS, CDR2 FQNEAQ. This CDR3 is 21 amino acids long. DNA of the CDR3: TGTGCCAGCAGCCGCCTGGGTTATAGCGGGGGGGATCAGAGCTCCTACAATGAGCAGTTCTTC. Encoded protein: CASSRLGYSGGDQSSYNEQFF. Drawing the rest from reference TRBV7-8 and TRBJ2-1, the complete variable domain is GAGVSQSPRYKVAKRGQDVALRCDPISGHVSLFWYQQALGQGPEFLTYFQNEAQLDKSGLPSDRFFAERPEGSVSTLKIQRTQQEDSAVYLCASSRLGYSGGDQSSYNEQFFGPGTRLTVL.

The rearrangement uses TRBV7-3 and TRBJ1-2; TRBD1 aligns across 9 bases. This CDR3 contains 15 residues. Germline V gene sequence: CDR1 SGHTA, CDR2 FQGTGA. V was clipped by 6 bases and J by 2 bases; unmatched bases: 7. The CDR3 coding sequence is TGTGCCAGCAGTAACACCGGGACAGGGAACTATGGCTACACCTTC. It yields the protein CASSNTGTGNYGYTF.

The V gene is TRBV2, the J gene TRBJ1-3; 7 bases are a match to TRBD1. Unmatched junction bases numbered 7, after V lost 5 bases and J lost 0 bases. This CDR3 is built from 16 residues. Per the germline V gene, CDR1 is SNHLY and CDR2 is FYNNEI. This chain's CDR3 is CASSLTGVRSGNTIYF. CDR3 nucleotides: TGTGCCAGCAGTCTCACAGGGGTCCGCTCTGGAAACACCATATATTTT.

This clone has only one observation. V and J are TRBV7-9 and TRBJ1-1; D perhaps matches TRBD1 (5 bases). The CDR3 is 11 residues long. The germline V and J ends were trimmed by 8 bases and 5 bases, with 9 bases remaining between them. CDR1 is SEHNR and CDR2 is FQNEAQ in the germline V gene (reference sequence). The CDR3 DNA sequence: TGTGCCAGCGCCGGGGGGACTGAAGCTTTCTTT. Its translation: CASAGGTEAFF.

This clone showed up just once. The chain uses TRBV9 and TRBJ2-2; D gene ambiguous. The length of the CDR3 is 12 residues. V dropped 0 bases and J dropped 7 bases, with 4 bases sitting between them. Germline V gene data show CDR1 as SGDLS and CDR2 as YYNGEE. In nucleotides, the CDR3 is TGTGCCAGCAGCGTAGTTAGCGGGGAGCTGTTTTTT. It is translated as CASSVVSGELFF.

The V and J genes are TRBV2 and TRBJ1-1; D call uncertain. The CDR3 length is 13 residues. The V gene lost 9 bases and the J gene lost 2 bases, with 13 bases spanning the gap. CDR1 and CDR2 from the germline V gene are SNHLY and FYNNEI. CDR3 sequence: CASPPPVNTEAFF. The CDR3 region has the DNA TGTGCCAGTCCGCCGCCGGTAAACACTGAAGCTTTCTTT. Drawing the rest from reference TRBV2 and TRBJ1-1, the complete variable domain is EPEVTQTPSHQVTQMGQEVILRCVPISNHLYFYWYRQILGQKVEFLVSFYNNEISEKSEIFDDQFSVERPDGSNFTLKIRSTKLEDSAMYFCASPPPVNTEAFFGQGTRLTVV.